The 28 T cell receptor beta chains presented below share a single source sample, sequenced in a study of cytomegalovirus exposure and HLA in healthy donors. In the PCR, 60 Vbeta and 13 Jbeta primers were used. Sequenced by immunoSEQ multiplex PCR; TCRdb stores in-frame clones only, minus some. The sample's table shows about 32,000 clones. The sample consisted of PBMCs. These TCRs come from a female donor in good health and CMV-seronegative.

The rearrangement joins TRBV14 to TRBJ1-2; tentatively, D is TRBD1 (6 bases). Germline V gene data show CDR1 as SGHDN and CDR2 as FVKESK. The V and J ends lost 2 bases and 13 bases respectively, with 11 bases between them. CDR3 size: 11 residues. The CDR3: CASSQYRETTF. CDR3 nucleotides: TGTGCCAGCAGCCAATACAGGGAGACCACCTTC. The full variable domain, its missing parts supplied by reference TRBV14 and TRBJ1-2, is EAGVTQFPSHSVIEKGQTVTLRCDPISGHDNLYWYRRVMGKEIKFLLHFVKESKQDESGMPNNRFLAERTGGTYSTLKVQPAELEDSGVYFCASSQYRETTFGSGTRLTVV.

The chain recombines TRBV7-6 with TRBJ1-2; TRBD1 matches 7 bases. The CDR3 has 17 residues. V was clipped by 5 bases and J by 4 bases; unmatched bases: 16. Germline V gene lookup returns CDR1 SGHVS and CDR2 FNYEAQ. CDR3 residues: CASSRGGYSGGRYGYTF. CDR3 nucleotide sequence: TGTGCCAGCAGCCGAGGGGGCTATTCAGGGGGTCGCTATGGCTACACCTTC.

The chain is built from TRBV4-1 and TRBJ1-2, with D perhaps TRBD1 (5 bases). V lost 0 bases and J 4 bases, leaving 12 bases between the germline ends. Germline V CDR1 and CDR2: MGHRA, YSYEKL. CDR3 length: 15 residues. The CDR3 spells CASSQDGGGSYGYTF. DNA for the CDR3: TGCGCCAGCAGCCAAGATGGGGGGGGGTCCTATGGCTACACCTTC.

The CDR3 region has the DNA TGTGCCAGCAAAAGCAGTGGCCAGGGAACCTACGAGCAGTACTTC. Its translation: CASKSSGQGTYEQYF. The chain carries TRBV6-1 and TRBJ2-5; the D gene is possibly TRBD1 (5 bases). With the DNA end fitting TRBJ2-7 better, the J assignment may be wrong. This CDR3 spans 15 amino acids. Germline CDR1 is MNHNS and CDR2 is SASEGT.

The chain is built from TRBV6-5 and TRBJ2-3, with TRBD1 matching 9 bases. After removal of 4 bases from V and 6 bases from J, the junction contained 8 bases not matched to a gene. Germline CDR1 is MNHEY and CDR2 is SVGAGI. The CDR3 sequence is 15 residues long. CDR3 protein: CASSWPGQGRDTQYF. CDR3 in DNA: TGTGCCAGCAGTTGGCCGGGACAGGGAAGGGATACGCAGTATTTT.

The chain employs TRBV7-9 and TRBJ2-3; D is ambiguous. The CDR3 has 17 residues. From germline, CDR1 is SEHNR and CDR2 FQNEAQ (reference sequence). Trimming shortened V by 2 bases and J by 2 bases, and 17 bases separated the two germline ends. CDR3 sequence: CASSLKSMTRITDTQYF. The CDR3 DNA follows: TGTGCCAGCAGCTTAAAGTCGATGACTCGAATCACAGATACGCAGTATTTT.

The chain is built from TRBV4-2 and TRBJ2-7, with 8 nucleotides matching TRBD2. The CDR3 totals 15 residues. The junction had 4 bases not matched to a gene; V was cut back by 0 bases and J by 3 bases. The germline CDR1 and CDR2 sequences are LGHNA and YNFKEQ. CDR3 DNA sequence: TGTGCCAGCAGCCAAGACGCTAGCGGGCGCTACGAGCAGTACTTC. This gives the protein CASSQDASGRYEQYF.

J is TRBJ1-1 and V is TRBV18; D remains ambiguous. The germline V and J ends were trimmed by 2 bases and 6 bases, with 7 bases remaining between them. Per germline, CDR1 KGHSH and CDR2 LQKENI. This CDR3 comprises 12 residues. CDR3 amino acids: CASSPVGAEAFF. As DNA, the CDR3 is TGTGCCAGCTCACCAGTGGGAGCTGAAGCTTTCTTT. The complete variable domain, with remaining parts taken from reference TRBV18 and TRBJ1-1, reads NAGVMQNPRHLVRRRGQEARLRCSPMKGHSHVYWYRQLPEEGLKFMVYLQKENIIDESGMPKERFSAEFPKEGPSILRIQQVVRGDSAAYFCASSPVGAEAFFGQGTRLTVV.

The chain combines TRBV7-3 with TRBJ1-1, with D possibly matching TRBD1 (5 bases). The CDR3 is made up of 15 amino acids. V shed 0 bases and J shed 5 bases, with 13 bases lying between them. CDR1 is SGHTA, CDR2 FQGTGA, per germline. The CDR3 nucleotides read TGTGCCAGCAGCTTAACCGCCGGGGGAGGAACTGAAGCTTTCTTT. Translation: CASSLTAGGGTEAFF.

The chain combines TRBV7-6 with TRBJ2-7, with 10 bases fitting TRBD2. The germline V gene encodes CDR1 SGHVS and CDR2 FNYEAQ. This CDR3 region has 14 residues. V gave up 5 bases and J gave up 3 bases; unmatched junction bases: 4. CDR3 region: CASSGWTSGYEQYF. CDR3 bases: TGTGCCAGCAGCGGGTGGACTAGCGGCTACGAGCAGTACTTC.

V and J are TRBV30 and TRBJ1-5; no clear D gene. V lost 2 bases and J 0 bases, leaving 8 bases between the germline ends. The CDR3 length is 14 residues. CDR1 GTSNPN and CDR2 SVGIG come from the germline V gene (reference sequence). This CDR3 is CAWSSGLSNQPQHF. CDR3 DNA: TGTGCCTGGAGTAGCGGGCTTAGCAATCAGCCCCAGCATTTT.

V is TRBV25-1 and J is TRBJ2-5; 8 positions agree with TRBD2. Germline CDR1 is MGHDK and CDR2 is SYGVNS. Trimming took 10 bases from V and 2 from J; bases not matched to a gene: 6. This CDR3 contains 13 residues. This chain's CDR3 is CAIGSGAQETQYF. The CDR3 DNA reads TGTGCCATCGGTAGCGGGGCTCAAGAGACCCAGTACTTC.

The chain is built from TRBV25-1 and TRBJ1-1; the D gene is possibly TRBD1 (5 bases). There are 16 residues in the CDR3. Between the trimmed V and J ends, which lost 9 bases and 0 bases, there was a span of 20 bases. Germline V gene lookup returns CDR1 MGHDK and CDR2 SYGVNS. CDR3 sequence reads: CARQSGGPPLNTEAFF. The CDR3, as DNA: TGTGCCAGACAAAGCGGGGGACCCCCCCTGAACACTGAAGCTTTCTTT.

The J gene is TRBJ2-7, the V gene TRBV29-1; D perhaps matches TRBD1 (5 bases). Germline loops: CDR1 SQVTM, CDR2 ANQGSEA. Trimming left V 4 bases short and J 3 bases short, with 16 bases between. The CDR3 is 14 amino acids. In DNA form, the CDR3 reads TGCAGCGTTGTTGATAGGGGCCTCTACTACGAGCAGTACTTC. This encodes CSVVDRGLYYEQYF.

The CDR3 is CASGSGVGGYTF. The CDR3 DNA reads TGTGCCAGCGGCTCCGGAGTTGGGGGCTACACCTTC. The rearrangement joins TRBV6-5 to TRBJ1-2; D not certain. Germline V CDR1 and CDR2: MNHEY, SVGAGI. The ends were cut back, 8 bases at V and 8 bases at J, with 15 bases in the middle. The CDR3 length is 12 residues.

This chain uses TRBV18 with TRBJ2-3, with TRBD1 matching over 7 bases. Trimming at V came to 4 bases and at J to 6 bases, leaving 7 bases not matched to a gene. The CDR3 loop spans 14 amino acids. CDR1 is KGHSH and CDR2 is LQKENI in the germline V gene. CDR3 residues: CASSRVTGTDTQYF. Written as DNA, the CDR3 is TGTGCCAGCTCACGGGTGACAGGGACGGATACGCAGTATTTT. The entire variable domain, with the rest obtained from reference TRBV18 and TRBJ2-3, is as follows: NAGVMQNPRHLVRRRGQEARLRCSPMKGHSHVYWYRQLPEEGLKFMVYLQKENIIDESGMPKERFSAEFPKEGPSILRIQQVVRGDSAAYFCASSRVTGTDTQYFGPGTRLTVL.

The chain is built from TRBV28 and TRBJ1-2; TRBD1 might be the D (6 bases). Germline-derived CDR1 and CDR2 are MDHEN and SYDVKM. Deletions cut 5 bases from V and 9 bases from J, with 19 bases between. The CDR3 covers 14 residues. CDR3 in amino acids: CASSLLTGLGSYTF. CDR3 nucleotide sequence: TGTGCCAGCAGTCTCCTGACAGGCCTCGGGAGCTACACCTTC.

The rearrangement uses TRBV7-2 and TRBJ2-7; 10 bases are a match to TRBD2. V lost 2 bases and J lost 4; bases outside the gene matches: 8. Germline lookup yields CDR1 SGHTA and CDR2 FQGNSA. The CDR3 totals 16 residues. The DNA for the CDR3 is TGTGCCAGCAGCTTAATGGGGTCTAGCGGGGGTTACGAGCAGTACTTC. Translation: CASSLMGSSGGYEQYF.

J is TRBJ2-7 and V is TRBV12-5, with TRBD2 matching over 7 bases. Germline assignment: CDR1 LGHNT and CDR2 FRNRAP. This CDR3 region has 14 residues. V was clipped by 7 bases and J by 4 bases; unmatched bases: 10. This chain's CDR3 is CASERPGGGYEQYF. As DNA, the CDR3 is TGTGCTAGTGAACGACCGGGAGGAGGGTACGAGCAGTACTTC.

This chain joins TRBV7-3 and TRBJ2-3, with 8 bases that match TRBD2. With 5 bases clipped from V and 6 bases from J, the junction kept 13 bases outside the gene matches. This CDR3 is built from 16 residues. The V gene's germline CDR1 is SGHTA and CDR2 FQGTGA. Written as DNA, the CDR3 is TGTGCCAGCAGCAGACCACGGACGGGGGGGGACGATACGCAGTATTTT. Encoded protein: CASSRPRTGGDDTQYF.

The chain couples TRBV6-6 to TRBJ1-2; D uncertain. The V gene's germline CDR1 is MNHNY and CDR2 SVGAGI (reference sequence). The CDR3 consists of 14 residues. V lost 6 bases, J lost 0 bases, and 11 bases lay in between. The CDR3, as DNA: TGTGCCAGCAGGATGGAGGGAACTAACTATGGCTACACCTTC. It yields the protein CASRMEGTNYGYTF.

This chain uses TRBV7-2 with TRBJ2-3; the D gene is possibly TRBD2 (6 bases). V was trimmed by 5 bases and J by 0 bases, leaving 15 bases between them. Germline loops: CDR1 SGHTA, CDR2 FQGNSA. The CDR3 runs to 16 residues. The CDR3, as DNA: TGTGCCAGCAGCCCGCCCACCGGGACTAGCACAGATACGCAGTATTTT. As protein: CASSPPTGTSTDTQYF.

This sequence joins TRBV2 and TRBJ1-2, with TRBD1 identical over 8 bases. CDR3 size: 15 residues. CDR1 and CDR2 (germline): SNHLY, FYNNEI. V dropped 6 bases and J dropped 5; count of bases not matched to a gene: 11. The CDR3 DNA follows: TGTGCCAGCAGCGTCGGACAGGGAGTAGGGTATGGCTACACCTTC. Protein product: CASSVGQGVGYGYTF.

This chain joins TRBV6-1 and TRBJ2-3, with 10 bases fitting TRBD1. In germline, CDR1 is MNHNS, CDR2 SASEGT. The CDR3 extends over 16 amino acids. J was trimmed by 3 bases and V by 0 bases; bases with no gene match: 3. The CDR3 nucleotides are TGTGCCAGCAGTGAAGCAGGGACAGGGGTTACAGATACGCAGTATTTT. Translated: CASSEAGTGVTDTQYF.

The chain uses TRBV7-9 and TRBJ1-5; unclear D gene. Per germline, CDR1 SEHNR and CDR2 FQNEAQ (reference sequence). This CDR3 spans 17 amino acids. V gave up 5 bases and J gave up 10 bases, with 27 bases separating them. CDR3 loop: CASSPDGGLGSPEPQHF. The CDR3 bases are TGTGCCAGCAGCCCCGATGGAGGTCTCGGTTCCCCTGAACCCCAGCATTTT.

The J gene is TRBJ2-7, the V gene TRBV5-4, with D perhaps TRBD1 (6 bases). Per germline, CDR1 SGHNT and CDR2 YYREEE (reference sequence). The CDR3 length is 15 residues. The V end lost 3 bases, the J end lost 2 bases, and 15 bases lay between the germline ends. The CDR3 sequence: CASSSVGHPAYEQYF. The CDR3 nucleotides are TGTGCCAGCAGCTCGGTGGGACATCCGGCCTACGAGCAGTACTTC.

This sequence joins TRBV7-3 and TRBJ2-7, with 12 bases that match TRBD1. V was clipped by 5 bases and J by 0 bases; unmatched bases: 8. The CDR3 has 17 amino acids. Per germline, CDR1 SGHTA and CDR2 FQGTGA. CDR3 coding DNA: TGTGCCAGCAGCCTCGGGACAGGGGGCTTCAGCTCCTACGAGCAGTACTTC. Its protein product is CASSLGTGGFSSYEQYF.

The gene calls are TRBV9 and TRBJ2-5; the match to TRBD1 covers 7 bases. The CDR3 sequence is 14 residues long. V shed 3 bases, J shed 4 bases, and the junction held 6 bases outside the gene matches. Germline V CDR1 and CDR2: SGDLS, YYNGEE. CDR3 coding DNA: TGTGCCAGCAGCGCGACAGGGCCCCCAGAGACCCAGTACTTC. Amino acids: CASSATGPPETQYF. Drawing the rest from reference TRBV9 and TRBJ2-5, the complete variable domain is DSGVTQTPKHLITATGQRVTLRCSPRSGDLSVYWYQQSLDQGLQFLIQYYNGEERAKGNILERFSAQQFPDLHSELNLSSLELGDSALYFCASSATGPPETQYFGPGTRLLVL.